The 27 T cell receptor beta chains given below trace back to one sample, sequenced in a study of blood T cell repertoires in COVID-19. Data came from immunoSEQ multiplex PCR; TCRdb stores just in-frame clones and leaves some out. The data hold roughly 200,000 clones, with about nine tenths observed a single time. Material for sequencing was peripheral blood. The source of these receptors is a man aged 65-85 years with acute or convalescent COVID-19.

This chain uses TRBV10-3 with TRBJ2-1, with TRBD2 matching 16 bases. Looked up from germline, CDR1 is ENHRY and CDR2 is SYGVKD. The CDR3 has 16 amino acids. Losses at the gene ends were 10 bases for V and 9 bases for J; bases not matched to a gene: 12. The CDR3 is CATYPGTSGRGGEQFF. CDR3 bases: TGTGCCACCTACCCTGGGACTAGCGGGAGGGGGGGTGAGCAGTTCTTC.

In nucleotides, the CDR3 is TGTGCCAGCAGAGCGGGACAGGCGGGCGGGGAGCTGTTTTTT. It is translated as CASRAGQAGGELFF. The chain carries TRBV28 and TRBJ2-2, with a possible D match to TRBD1 (8 bases). The V end lost 6 bases, the J end lost 7 bases, and 15 bases lay between the germline ends. The germline V gene has CDR1 MDHEN and CDR2 SYDVKM. The CDR3 has 14 amino acids.

This chain links TRBV6-5 with TRBJ2-1; TRBD1 might be the D (6 bases). Per germline, CDR1 MNHEY and CDR2 SVGAGI. The V end lost 0 bases, the J end lost 8 bases, and 17 bases lay between the germline ends. CDR3 length: 16 amino acids. CDR3 region: CASSYSSTGWSDEQFF. The DNA of the CDR3 is TGTGCCAGCAGTTACTCGTCGACAGGTTGGAGCGATGAGCAGTTCTTC.

This chain uses TRBV29-1 with TRBJ2-5; TRBD1 might be the D (6 bases). V was trimmed by 5 bases and J by 1 base, leaving 11 bases between them. The CDR3 spans 13 residues. Germline CDR1 SQVTM, CDR2 ANQGSEA. The CDR3 DNA sequence: TGCAGCGTTTCCCGGACAGTCCAAGAGACCCAGTACTTC. Its protein product is CSVSRTVQETQYF. The full variable domain, its missing parts supplied by reference TRBV29-1 and TRBJ2-5, is SAVISQKPSRDICQRGTSLTIQCQVDSQVTMMFWYRQQPGQSLTLIATANQGSEATYESGFVIDKFPISRPNLTFSTLTVSNMSPEDSSIYLCSVSRTVQETQYFGPGTRLLVL.

V gene TRBV13 combines with J gene TRBJ2-1, with TRBD1 matching over 11 bases. The CDR3 has 14 residues. V gave up 6 bases and J gave up 9 bases; unmatched junction bases: 7. The germline V gene has CDR1 PRHDT and CDR2 FYEKMQ (reference sequence). The CDR3 reads CASRVRTGGTEQFF. CDR3 DNA: TGTGCCAGCAGAGTCCGGACAGGGGGCACTGAGCAGTTCTTC.

The rearrangement uses TRBV10-3 and TRBJ2-1, with TRBD2 matching 9 bases. The CDR3 has 15 residues. V gave up 4 bases and J gave up 8 bases; unmatched junction bases: 9. CDR1 is ENHRY, CDR2 SYGVKD, per germline. The CDR3 reads CAISGGLAGPHEQFF. DNA for the CDR3: TGTGCCATCAGTGGGGGGCTAGCGGGACCCCATGAGCAGTTCTTC.

The chain recombines TRBV5-1 with TRBJ2-7, with a possible D match to TRBD2 (7 bases). V was trimmed by 2 bases and J by 0 bases, leaving 12 bases between them. Germline CDR1 and CDR2: SGHRS and YFSETQ. This CDR3 comprises 15 residues. The DNA of the CDR3 is TGCGCCAGCAGCTTAGGGGGGACTAACTCCTACGAGCAGTACTTC. As protein: CASSLGGTNSYEQYF.

The chain is built from TRBV29-1 and TRBJ2-5; tentatively, D is TRBD1 (5 bases). Germline CDR1 reads SQVTM; CDR2 reads ANQGSEA. This CDR3 comprises 12 residues. V was cut by 7 bases and J by 5 bases, with 14 bases left in between. This CDR3 is CSASWGWETQYF. For the CDR3, the DNA is TGCAGCGCCAGTTGGGGCTGGGAGACCCAGTACTTC.

Comments on this clone: The same CDR3 can be traced to other DNA sequences in this sample. CDR3 region: CASSPSSYEQYF. The CDR3 DNA is TGTGCCAGCAGCCCGTCCTCCTACGAGCAGTACTTC. The chain links TRBV3-1 (or the pseudogene TRBV3-2) to TRBJ2-7; no definite D call. Trimming took 4 bases from V and 0 from J, leaving 4 bases between them. This CDR3 region has 12 residues. CDR1 and CDR2 from the germline V gene are LGHDT and YNNKEL (reference sequence).

This clone was picked up a small number of times. The chain recombines TRBV27 with TRBJ1-5, with 8 bases that match TRBD1. The CDR3 consists of 16 residues. Losses at the gene ends were 3 bases for V and 6 bases for J; bases not matched to a gene: 10. Germline-derived CDR1 and CDR2 are MNHEY and SMNVEV (reference sequence). The DNA for the CDR3 is TGTGCCAGCAGTTTTAAACACAGGGGGGAGGGTCAGCCCCAGCATTTT. Amino acids: CASSFKHRGEGQPQHF.

This chain uses TRBV7-6 with TRBJ1-2; the D gene is possibly TRBD1 (5 bases). The ends were cut back, 5 bases at V and 7 bases at J, with 17 bases in the middle. The CDR3 loop spans 14 amino acids. Germline V gene data show CDR1 as SGHVS and CDR2 as FNYEAQ. The CDR3 loop reads CASSGQGYGSGYTF. The CDR3 region has the DNA TGTGCCAGCAGCGGTCAGGGCTATGGAAGTGGCTACACCTTC.

In its sample, this clone was seen a few times. The V call is TRBV6-2 or TRBV6-3, the J call TRBJ2-7; TRBD2 matches 11 bases. V lost 5 bases, J lost 3 bases, and 3 bases stayed unmatched. This CDR3 has 14 amino acids. Germline V gene sequence: CDR1 MNHEY, CDR2 SVGEGT. The CDR3, as DNA: TGTGCCAGCAGTCAGGGGACTAGCGGCTACGAGCAGTACTTC. Translation: CASSQGTSGYEQYF.

The J gene is TRBJ2-1, the V gene TRBV28; maybe TRBD2 (6 bases). The CDR3 runs to 16 residues. Between the trimmed V and J ends, which lost 6 bases and 0 bases, there was a span of 15 bases. Germline assignment: CDR1 MDHEN and CDR2 SYDVKM. This CDR3 is CASSHYSGNSYNEQFF. For the CDR3, the DNA is TGTGCCAGCAGCCACTATAGCGGAAACTCCTACAATGAGCAGTTCTTC.

The chain's CDR3 is CASSLGQGNEQYF. The CDR3 bases are TGTGCCAGCTCACTGGGACAGGGGAACGAGCAGTACTTC. The gene calls are TRBV18 and TRBJ2-7, with 10 positions matching TRBD1. V gave up 4 bases and J gave up 5 bases; unmatched junction bases: 2. Germline lookup yields CDR1 KGHSH and CDR2 LQKENI. This CDR3 is built from 13 residues.

This chain connects TRBV9 to TRBJ2-6; no clear D. Trimming stripped 4 bases from V and 0 bases from J, with 11 bases between. This CDR3 contains 16 residues. Germline lookup yields CDR1 SGDLS and CDR2 YYNGEE. DNA for the CDR3: TGTGCCAGCAGCCTCCTAGGTAACTCTGGGGCCAACGTCCTGACTTTC. Translation gives CASSLLGNSGANVLTF.

This rearrangement joins TRBV24-1 to TRBJ2-2; TRBD1 is a possible D gene (5 bases). Trimming shortened V by 4 bases and J by 2 bases, and 10 bases separated the two germline ends. The CDR3 sequence is 15 residues long. From germline, CDR1 is KGHDR and CDR2 SFDVKD. This CDR3 is CATSDAGSNTGELFF. CDR3 nucleotides: TGTGCCACCAGTGACGCAGGGTCCAACACCGGGGAGCTGTTTTTT.

The chain links TRBV14 to TRBJ1-4; TRBD1 aligns across 8 bases. Trimming cost V 3 bases and J 8 bases; bases outside gene matches: 5. CDR3 length: 14 residues. Germline V gene sequence: CDR1 SGHDN, CDR2 FVKESK. The CDR3 is CASSQIGTGEKLFF. DNA of the CDR3: TGTGCCAGCAGCCAGATCGGGACAGGCGAAAAACTGTTTTTT.

This chain uses TRBV5-6 with TRBJ2-2; 9 bases are a match to TRBD1. The CDR3 runs 16 residues. The V segment lost 2 bases and the J segment 1 base; nucleotides outside the gene matches: 3. Germline V gene sequence: CDR1 SGHDT, CDR2 YYEEEE. CDR3 loop: CASSFGQGQNTGELFF. DNA for the CDR3: TGTGCCAGCAGCTTCGGACAGGGGCAGAACACCGGGGAGCTGTTTTTT.

This clone was detected a few times. V usage is TRBV5-1 and J usage is TRBJ1-2; no clear D gene. The CDR3 runs 13 residues. CDR1 and CDR2 (germline): SGHRS, YFSETQ. V was pared by 0 bases and J by 1 base, with 4 bases between. In DNA form, the CDR3 reads TGCGCCAGCAGCTTGGCCGGTAACTATGGCTACACCTTC. Protein product: CASSLAGNYGYTF.

The chain employs TRBV30 and TRBJ2-1; 7 positions agree with TRBD2. In germline, CDR1 is GTSNPN, CDR2 SVGIG (reference sequence). The CDR3 is 14 amino acids. After removal of 3 bases from V and 4 bases from J, the junction contained 6 bases not matched to a gene. The CDR3 protein is CAWRATSRYNEQFF. The CDR3 region has the DNA TGTGCCTGGAGGGCGACTAGCAGGTACAATGAGCAGTTCTTC.

This chain connects TRBV7-9 to TRBJ2-1, with D possibly TRBD2 on 5 matching bases. Germline assignment: CDR1 SEHNR and CDR2 FQNEAQ (reference sequence). V dropped 5 bases and J dropped 6 bases, with 17 bases sitting between them. CDR3 length equals 15 residues. The CDR3 bases are TGTGCCAGCAGCAATGGGAGACTGTGGGGCAATGAGCAGTTCTTC. This codes for CASSNGRLWGNEQFF.

The chain joins TRBV10-3 to TRBJ2-7; D remains ambiguous. Trimming pared 3 bases from V and 0 bases from J, leaving 9 bases between. CDR1 ENHRY and CDR2 SYGVKD come from the germline V gene. The CDR3 length is 14 residues. CDR3 DNA: TGTGCCATCAGTGATGGGCCCAGCTCCTACGAGCAGTACTTC. Translated, it gives CAISDGPSSYEQYF.

The chain combines TRBV4-3 with TRBJ2-7; possibly TRBD1 for D (6 bases). This CDR3 has 13 residues. The V gene's germline CDR1 is LGHNA and CDR2 YSLEER. The V end lost 1 base, the J end lost 5 bases, and 9 bases lay between the germline ends. The DNA for the CDR3 is TGCGCCAGCAGCCAAGCAAGGGGGAACGAGCAGTACTTC. This sequence encodes CASSQARGNEQYF.

This clone was recorded only once. The chain recombines TRBV10-3 with TRBJ2-1; no clear D gene. The CDR3 is 12 residues long. The ends were cut back, 10 bases at V and 4 bases at J, with 11 bases in the middle. CDR1 ENHRY and CDR2 SYGVKD come from the germline V gene. Here the CDR3 DNA reads TGTGCCACGCTTACTGCATACAATGAGCAGTTCTTC. Translation: CATLTAYNEQFF.

V gene TRBV28 combines with J gene TRBJ2-1; D possibly corresponds to TRBD2 (5 bases). Trimming pared 1 base from V and 7 bases from J, leaving 8 bases between. The CDR3 is 13 amino acids. Germline lookup yields CDR1 MDHEN and CDR2 SYDVKM. The CDR3 sequence: CASSLLSGNEQFF. The CDR3 DNA follows: TGTGCCAGCAGTTTATTATCGGGGAATGAGCAGTTCTTC.

V and J are TRBV2 and TRBJ2-4, with D uncertain. The CDR3 is made up of 12 amino acids. Trimming removed 6 bases at V and 12 bases at J, with 15 bases between. From germline, CDR1 is SNHLY and CDR2 FYNNEI. This CDR3 reads CASRIDSAAQYF. The CDR3 nucleotides read TGTGCCAGCAGAATTGACTCCGCCGCTCAGTACTTC. The variable domain in full, with the rest retrieved from reference TRBV2 and TRBJ2-4, is EPEVTQTPSHQVTQMGQEVILRCVPISNHLYFYWYRQILGQKVEFLVSFYNNEISEKSEIFDDQFSVERPDGSNFTLKIRSTKLEDSAMYFCASRIDSAAQYFGAGTRLSVL.

In its sample, this clone was seen a few times. This chain links TRBV18 with TRBJ2-1, with D hard to call. Per the germline V gene, CDR1 is KGHSH and CDR2 is LQKENI. Trimming took 0 bases from V and 0 from J, leaving 6 bases between them. CDR3 size: 15 residues. The CDR3 loop is CASSPPRSSYNEQFF. CDR3 sequence (DNA): TGTGCCAGCTCACCACCAAGGAGCTCCTACAATGAGCAGTTCTTC.